These 3 T cell receptor beta chains were sequenced from one sample in a study of cytomegalovirus exposure and HLA in healthy donors. TCRdb's copy holds only in-frame clones and misses some; the assay was immunoSEQ multiplex PCR. Of around 95,000 clones in the sample, less than 85% were seen once. Sample: PBMCs. These receptors were obtained from a man aged 18-30 years in good health and CMV-seropositive.

This clone was observed a single time. The chain employs TRBV7-9 and TRBJ2-2; 9 bases are shared with TRBD1. The V segment lost 8 bases and the J segment 5 bases; nucleotides outside the gene matches: 6. Germline V lookup: CDR1 SEHNR, CDR2 FQNEAQ (reference sequence). The CDR3 is 14 residues long. In nucleotides, the CDR3 is TGTGCCAGCGGGACAGGGCTTAGTACCGGGGAGCTGTTTTTT. This translates into CASGTGLSTGELFF. Using reference TRBV7-9 and TRBJ2-2 for the parts outside the CDR3, the full variable domain is DTGVSQNPRHKITKRGQNVTFRCDPISEHNRLYWYRQTLGQGPEFLTYFQNEAQLEKSRLLSDRFSAERPKGSFSTLEIQRTEQGDSAMYLCASGTGLSTGELFFGEGSRLTVL.

This clone was recorded only once. The chain combines TRBV7-8 with TRBJ2-1; TRBD1 agrees at 8 bases. V lost 3 bases and J lost 6; bases outside the gene matches: 4. CDR1 and CDR2 from the germline V gene are SGHVS and FQNEAQ. The CDR3 extends over 14 amino acids. CDR3 DNA: TGTGCCAGCAGCTTCGACAGGGGCGCCAATGAGCAGTTCTTC. Translating it yields CASSFDRGANEQFF.

The V gene is TRBV6-5, the J gene TRBJ2-2; D is ambiguous. V lost 5 bases and J 3 bases, leaving 10 bases between the germline ends. This CDR3 has 14 amino acids. Germline V gene lookup returns CDR1 MNHEY and CDR2 SVGAGI. For the CDR3, the DNA is TGTGCCAGCAGTCTGAGTCAATACACCGGGGAGCTGTTTTTT. Protein product: CASSLSQYTGELFF.